Included here is one TCR beta chain sequence, with context. Its antigen is not identified. Germline CDR1 reads MNHEY; CDR2 reads SMNVEV (reference sequence). The CDR3 is 15 residues long. V was trimmed by 6 bases and J by 3 bases, leaving 15 bases between them. The donors, healthy adults who were HIV-negative, had experienced no recent acute infections or vaccinations. This specimen belongs to a study of shared clonotypes between healthy human individuals. Broader study findings: The study found about 5% of naive CD4 clonotypes shared across several donors. Sequencing depth was a factor that was expected to affect clonotype sharing among donors.

The assay was immunoSEQ multiplex PCR, and TCRdb's table has in-frame clones only and misses some. Of about 1 million clones detected, around 82% appear once; the ten largest clones hold 0.52%. The sequence was collected from a man between 18 and 35 years old in good health. Some clones in this sample may be carry-over from other donors' samples. J is TRBJ1-5 and V is TRBV27; D ambiguous. The sample taken for sequencing was memory CD4+ T cells from PBMCs. Subset given: CD45RA-negative fraction. The CDR3: CASSLMGWDNQPQHF. DNA of the CDR3: TGTGCCAGCAGCCTAATGGGGTGGGACAATCAGCCCCAGCATTTT.